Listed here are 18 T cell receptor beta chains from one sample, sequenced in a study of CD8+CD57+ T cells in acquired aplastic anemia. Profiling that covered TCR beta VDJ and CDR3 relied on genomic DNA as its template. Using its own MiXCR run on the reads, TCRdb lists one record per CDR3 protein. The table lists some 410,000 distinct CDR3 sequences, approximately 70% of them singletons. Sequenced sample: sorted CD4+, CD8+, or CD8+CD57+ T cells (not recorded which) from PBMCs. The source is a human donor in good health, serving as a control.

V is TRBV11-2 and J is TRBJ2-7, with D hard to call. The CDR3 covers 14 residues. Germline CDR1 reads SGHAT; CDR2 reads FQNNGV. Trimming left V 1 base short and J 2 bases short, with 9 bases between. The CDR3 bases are TGTGCCAGCAGCTTAGGAAGGTGGACCTACGAGCAGTACTTC. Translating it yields CASSLGRWTYEQYF.

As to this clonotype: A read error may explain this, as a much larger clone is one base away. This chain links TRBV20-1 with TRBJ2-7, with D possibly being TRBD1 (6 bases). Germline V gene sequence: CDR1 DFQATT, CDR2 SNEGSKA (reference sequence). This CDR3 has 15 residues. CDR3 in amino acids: CGARKPGQINYEQYF. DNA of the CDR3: TGCGGTGCTAGAAAACCGGGACAAATAAACTACGAGCAGTACTTC.

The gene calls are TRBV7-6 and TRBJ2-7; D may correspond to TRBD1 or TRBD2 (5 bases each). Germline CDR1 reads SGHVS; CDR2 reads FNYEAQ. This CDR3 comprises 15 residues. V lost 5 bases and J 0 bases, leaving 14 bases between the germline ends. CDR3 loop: CASSDTTGLSYEQYF. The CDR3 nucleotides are TGTGCCAGCAGCGATACCACAGGACTCTCCTACGAGCAGTACTTC.

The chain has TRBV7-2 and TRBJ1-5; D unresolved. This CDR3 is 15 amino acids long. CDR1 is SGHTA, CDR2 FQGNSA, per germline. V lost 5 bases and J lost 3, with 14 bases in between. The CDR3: CASSPGLRPNQPQHF. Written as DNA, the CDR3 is TGTGCCAGCAGCCCCGGCTTAAGGCCCAATCAGCCCCAGCATTTT.

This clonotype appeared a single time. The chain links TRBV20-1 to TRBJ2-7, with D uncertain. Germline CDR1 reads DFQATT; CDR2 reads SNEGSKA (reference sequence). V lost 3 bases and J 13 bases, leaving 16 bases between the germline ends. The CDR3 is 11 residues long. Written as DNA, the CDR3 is TGCAGTGCTAGCGTCAATGAGCAGTACTACTTC. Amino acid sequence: CSASVNEQYYF.

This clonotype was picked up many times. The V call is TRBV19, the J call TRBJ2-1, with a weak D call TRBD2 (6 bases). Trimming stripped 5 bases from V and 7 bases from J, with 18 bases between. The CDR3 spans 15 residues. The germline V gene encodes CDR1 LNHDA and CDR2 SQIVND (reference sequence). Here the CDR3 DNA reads TGTGCCAGTAGTTCTCCTCACTGGGAGGCGAATGAGCAGTTCTTC. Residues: CASSSPHWEANEQFF. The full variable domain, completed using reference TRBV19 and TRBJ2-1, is DGGITQSPKYLFRKEGQNVTLSCEQNLNHDAMYWYRQDPGQGLRLIYYSQIVNDFQKGDIAEGYSVSREKKESFPLTVTSAQKNPTAFYLCASSSPHWEANEQFFGPGTRLTVL.

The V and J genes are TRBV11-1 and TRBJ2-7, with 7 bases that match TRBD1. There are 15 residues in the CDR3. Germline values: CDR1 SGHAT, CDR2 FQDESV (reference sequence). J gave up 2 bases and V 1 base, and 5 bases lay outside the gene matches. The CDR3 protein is CASSLGDRLAYEQYF. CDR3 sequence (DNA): TGTGCCAGCAGCTTAGGGGACAGACTTGCCTACGAGCAGTACTTC.

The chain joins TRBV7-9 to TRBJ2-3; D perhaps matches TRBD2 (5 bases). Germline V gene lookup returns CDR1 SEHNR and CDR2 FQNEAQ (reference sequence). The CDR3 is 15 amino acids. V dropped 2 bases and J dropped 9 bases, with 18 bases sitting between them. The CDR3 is CASSLFGGAKATQYF. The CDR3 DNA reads TGTGCCAGCAGCTTATTTGGAGGCGCAAAAGCGACGCAGTATTTT.

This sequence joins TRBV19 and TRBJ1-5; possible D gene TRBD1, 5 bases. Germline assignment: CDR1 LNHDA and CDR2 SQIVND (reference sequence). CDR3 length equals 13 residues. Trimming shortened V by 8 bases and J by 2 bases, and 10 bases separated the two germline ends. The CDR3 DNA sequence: TGTGCCAGTGAAGACAGTCGCAATCAGCCCCAGCATTTT. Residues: CASEDSRNQPQHF. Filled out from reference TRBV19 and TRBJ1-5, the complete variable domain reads DGGITQSPKYLFRKEGQNVTLSCEQNLNHDAMYWYRQDPGQGLRLIYYSQIVNDFQKGDIAEGYSVSREKKESFPLTVTSAQKNPTAFYLCASEDSRNQPQHFGDGTRLSIL.

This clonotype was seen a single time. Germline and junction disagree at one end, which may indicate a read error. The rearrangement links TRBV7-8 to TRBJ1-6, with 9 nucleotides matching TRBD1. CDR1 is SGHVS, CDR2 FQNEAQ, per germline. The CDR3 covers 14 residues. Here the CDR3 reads CASSGQGTGDPLHF. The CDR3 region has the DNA TGTGCCAGCAGTGGACAGGGGACAGGTGATCCCCTCCACTTC.

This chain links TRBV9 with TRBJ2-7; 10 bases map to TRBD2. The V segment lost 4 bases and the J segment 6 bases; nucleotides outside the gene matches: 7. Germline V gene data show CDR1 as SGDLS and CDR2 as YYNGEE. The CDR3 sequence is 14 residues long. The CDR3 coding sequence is TGTGCCAGCAGCTTGAGCGGGGGGGCAACCGAGCAGTACTTC. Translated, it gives CASSLSGGATEQYF. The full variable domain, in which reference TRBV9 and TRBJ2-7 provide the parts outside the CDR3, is DSGVTQTPKHLITATGQRVTLRCSPRSGDLSVYWYQQSLDQGLQFLIQYYNGEERAKGNILERFSAQQFPDLHSELNLSSLELGDSALYFCASSLSGGATEQYFGPGTRLTVT.

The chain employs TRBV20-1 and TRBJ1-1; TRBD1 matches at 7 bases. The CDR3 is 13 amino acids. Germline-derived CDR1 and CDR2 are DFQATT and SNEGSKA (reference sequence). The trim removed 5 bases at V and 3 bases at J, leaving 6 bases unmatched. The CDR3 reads CSAEDRMDTEAFF. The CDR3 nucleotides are TGCAGTGCTGAGGACAGGATGGACACTGAAGCTTTCTTT.

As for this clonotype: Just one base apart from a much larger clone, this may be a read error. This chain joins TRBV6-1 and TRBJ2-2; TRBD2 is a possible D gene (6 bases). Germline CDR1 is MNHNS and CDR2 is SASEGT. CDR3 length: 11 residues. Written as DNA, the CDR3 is TGTGCCAGCAGGGGTGACGGGGGGCTGTTTTTT. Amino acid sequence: CASRGDGGLFF.

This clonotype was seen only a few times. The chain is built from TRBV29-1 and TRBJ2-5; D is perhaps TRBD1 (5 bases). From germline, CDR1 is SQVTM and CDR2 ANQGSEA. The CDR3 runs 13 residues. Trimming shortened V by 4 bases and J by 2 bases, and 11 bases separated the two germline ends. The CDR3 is CSVVGQTQETQYF. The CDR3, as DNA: TGCAGCGTTGTGGGGCAAACTCAAGAGACCCAGTACTTC.

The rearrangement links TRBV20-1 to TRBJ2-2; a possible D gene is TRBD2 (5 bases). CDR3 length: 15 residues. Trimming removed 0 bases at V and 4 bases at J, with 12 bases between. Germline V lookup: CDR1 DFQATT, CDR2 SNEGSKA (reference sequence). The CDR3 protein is CSARDGKRSTGELFF. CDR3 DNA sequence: TGCAGTGCTAGAGATGGAAAGCGGAGCACCGGGGAGCTGTTTTTT.

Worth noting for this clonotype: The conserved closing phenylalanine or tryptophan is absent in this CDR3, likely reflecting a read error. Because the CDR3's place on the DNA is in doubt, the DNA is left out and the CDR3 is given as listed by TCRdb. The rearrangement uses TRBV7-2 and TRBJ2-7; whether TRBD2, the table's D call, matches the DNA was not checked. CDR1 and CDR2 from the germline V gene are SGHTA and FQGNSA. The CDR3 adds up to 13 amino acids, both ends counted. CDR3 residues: CASSLGRPSGGQG.

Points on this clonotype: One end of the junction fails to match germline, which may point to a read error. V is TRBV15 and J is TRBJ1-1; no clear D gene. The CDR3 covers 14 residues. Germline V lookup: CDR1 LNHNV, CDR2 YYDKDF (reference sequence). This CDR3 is CATMAQCSNNPPLF. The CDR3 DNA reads TGTGCCACCATGGCGCAGTGTAGCAATAATCCCCCTCTCTTT.

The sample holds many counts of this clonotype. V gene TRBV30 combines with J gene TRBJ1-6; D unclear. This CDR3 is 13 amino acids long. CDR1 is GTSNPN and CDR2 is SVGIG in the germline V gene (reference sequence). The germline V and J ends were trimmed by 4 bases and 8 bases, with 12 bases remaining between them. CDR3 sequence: CAWTQMRDSPLHF. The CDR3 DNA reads TGTGCCTGGACCCAGATGAGGGATTCACCCCTCCACTTT.